The sequence of this T cell receptor (beta chain) was determined in a study of regulatory T cells in long-lasting Graves disease. Broader study findings: TCR diversity was lower in persistent Graves' patients than in newly diagnosed ones.

For this clonotype: Its target is unknown.

Time point of the sample: newly diagnosed GD, antithyroid drugs for less than 3 months. Following extraction of RNA from PBMCs, that RNA was used to make the TCR library. The ends were cut back, 2 bases at V and 1 base at J, with 10 bases in the middle. CDR3 length: 15 amino acids. Germline loops: CDR1 SGHRS, CDR2 YFSETQ. To make TCR beta libraries, researchers used iRepertoire HTBI primers and Arm-PCR of CDR3 regions. TCRdb reanalysed the multiplex PCR reads using MiXCR and keeps one entry per CDR3 protein. The data contain approximately 230,000 distinct CDR3 sequences, roughly 18% of them seen just once; the ten biggest clones take up around 21%.

V gene TRBV5-1 combines with J gene TRBJ2-1; no firm D call. The source of this sequence is a female donor with Graves disease. The material was peripheral blood mononuclear cells (PBMCs), obtained at new diagnosis, from a patient treated with antithyroid drugs. This CDR3 reads CASSFFSASYNEQFF. CDR3 in DNA: TGCGCCAGCAGCTTTTTTTCGGCGTCCTACAATGAGCAGTTCTTC.